The present T cell receptor (beta chain) was sequenced within a study of shared clonotypes between healthy human individuals. The overall study: Per-donor plates numbered three CD4 naive, three CD4 memory, two CD8 naive and one CD8 memory.

Positively selected for CCR7, the CD45RO-negative cells used as naive CD8 cells excluded terminally differentiated effector memory CD45RA+ cells. Nashville, Tennessee was home to all donors, each a Caucasian adult. Germline V gene lookup returns CDR1 MNHEY and CDR2 SMNVEV (reference sequence). This CDR3 has 15 residues. V lost 6 bases and J 5 bases, leaving 19 bases between the germline ends. Sequencing was performed with immunoSEQ multiplex PCR; in TCRdb, only in-frame clones are kept and a portion is missing. This sample has about 700,000 clones, with just over 90% found just once. Study-level findings and limits: Shared clonotypes across all four donors exceeded non-shared ones in generation probability.

A note on this clone: Its antigen is currently unknown.

The TCR sequence derives from a man younger than 45 in good health. This chain joins TRBV27 and TRBJ2-5, with D perhaps matching TRBD1 or TRBD2 (5 bases each). The sample comprised naive CD8+ T cells sorted from blood. CDR3 sequence (DNA): TGTGCCAGCAGGGAGGCAGGGTTATCTAGGGAGACCCAGTACTTC. Its protein product is CASREAGLSRETQYF.